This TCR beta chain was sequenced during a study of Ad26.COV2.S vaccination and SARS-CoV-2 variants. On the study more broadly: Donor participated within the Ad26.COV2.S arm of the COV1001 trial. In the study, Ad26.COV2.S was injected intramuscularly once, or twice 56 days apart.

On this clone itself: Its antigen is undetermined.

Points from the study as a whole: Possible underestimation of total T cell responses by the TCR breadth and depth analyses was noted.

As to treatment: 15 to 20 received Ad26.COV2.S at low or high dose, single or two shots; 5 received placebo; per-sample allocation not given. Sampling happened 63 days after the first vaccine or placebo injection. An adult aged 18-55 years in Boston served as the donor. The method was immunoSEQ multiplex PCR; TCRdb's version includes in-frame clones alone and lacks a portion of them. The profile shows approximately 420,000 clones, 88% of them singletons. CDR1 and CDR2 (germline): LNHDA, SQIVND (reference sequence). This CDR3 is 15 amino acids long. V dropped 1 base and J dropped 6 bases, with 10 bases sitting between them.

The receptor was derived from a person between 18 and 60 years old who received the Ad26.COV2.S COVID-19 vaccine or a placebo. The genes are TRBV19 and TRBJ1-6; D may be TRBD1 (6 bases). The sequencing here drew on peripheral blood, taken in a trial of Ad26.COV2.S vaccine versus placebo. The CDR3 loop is CASSIGQGSNSPLHF. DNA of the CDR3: TGTGCCAGTAGTATAGGGCAGGGGTCTAATTCACCCCTCCACTTT.